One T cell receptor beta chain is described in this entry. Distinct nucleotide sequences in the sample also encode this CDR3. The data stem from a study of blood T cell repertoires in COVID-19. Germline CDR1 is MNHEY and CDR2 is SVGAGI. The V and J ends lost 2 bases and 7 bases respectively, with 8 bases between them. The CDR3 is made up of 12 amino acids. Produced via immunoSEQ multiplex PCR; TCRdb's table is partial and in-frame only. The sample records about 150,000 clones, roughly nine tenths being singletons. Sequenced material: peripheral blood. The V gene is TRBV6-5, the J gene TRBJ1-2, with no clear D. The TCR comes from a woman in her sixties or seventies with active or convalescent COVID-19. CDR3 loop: CASSYEGSGYTF. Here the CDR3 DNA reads TGTGCCAGCAGTTACGAGGGCTCTGGCTACACCTTC.